This TCR beta chain was identified in a study of Graves' ophthalmopathy and Graves' hyperthyroidism. As the template, RNA transcripts were used to amplify TCR beta CDR3 regions. Second-round multiplex PCR followed a first-round RT-PCR using HTBI primers. Each CDR3 protein is one row after TCRdb ran MiXCR on the multiplex PCR reads. The data contain 350,000 to 450,000 distinct CDR3 sequences, around 17% of them singletons. Comments on this clonotype: Antigen specificity is unknown.

This CDR3 is 15 amino acids long. Germline CDR1 is KGHDR and CDR2 is SFDVKD. V shed 4 bases, J shed 5 bases, and the junction held 9 bases outside the gene matches. The study, taken as a whole, reports: Ophthalmopathy was separated from stable hyperthyroidism by a 13-signature model with roughly 90% sensitivity and roughly 84% specificity.

Clinical symptoms and serum thyroxine were used for diagnosis; TRAb, thyroid ultrasound and orbital computed tomography were also relied on. The chain recombines TRBV24-1 with TRBJ1-1; 7 bases are a match to TRBD1. The TCR was taken from a woman in her late teens or twenties with Graves' ophthalmopathy. The material sequenced was peripheral blood. The CDR3 region is CATSDSRQGSTEAFF. The DNA of the CDR3 is TGTGCCACCAGTGACTCGAGACAGGGATCTACTGAAGCTTTCTTT.